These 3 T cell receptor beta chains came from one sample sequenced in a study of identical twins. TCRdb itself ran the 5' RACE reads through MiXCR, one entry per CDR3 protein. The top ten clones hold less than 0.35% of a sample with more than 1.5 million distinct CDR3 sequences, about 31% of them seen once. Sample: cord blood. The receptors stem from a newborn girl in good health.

The DNA of the CDR3 is TGTGCCAGCAGTTTAAGCTGGCGGGAGAGGCATGAGCAGTACTTC. Protein: CASSLSWRERHEQYF. This chain connects TRBV28 to TRBJ2-5, with 7 bases fitting TRBD2. Germline CDR1 is MDHEN and CDR2 is SYDVKM. The CDR3 runs to 15 residues. The V and J ends lost 2 bases and 11 bases, in that order; junction bases with no gene match: 14.

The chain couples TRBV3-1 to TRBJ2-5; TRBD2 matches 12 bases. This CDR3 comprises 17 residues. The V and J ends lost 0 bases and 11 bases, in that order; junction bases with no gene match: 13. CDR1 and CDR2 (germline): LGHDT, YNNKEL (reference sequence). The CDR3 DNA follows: TGTGCCAGCAGCCAAGACGGACTAGCGGGGTGGAACAATGAGCAGTACTTC. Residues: CASSQDGLAGWNNEQYF.

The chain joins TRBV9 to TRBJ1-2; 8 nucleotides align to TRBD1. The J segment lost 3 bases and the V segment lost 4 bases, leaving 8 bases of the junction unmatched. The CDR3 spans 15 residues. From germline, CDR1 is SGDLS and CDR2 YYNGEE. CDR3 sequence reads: CASSLGDRFDYGYTF. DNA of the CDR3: TGTGCCAGCAGCCTAGGGGACAGGTTCGACTATGGCTACACCTTC.